Listed below are T cell receptor beta chains from one sample, sequenced in a study of shared clonotypes between healthy human individuals. Using immunoSEQ multiplex PCR, the repertoire was profiled, and TCRdb retains in-frame clones only, with some absent. Of under 150,000 clones listed, 65% to 75% were seen once; the top ten hold 20% to 25%. The sequencing sample was made of memory CD8+ T cells sorted from blood. Source of these receptors: a woman between 25 and 40 years old in good health. The CDR3 runs from the conserved cysteine through the conserved F or W. The D gene is left open where the match is weak. Expanded clones are given a class, and other clones once, few, many or no size at all.

clone size,J gene,D gene,V gene,CDR3 protein,CDR3 DNA
.,TRBJ2-5,TRBD1,TRBV5-6,CASSTTGTGRETQYF,TGTGCCAGCAGCACCACCGGGACAGGGCGTGAGACCCAGTACTTC
.,TRBJ1-1,.,TRBV29-1,CSVHGGRFRSTEAFF,TGCAGCGTTCATGGGGGGCGATTCAGGAGCACTGAAGCTTTCTTT
.,TRBJ2-7,.,TRBV6-6,CASSITRENLYEQYF,TGTGCCAGCAGTATAACCCGGGAGAACCTTTACGAGCAGTACTTC
.,TRBJ2-6,.,TRBV19,CASSGGHIFSGANVLTF,TGTGCCAGTAGTGGCGGACACATTTTCTCTGGGGCCAACGTCCTGACTTTC
few,TRBJ2-3,.,TRBV11-2,CASSSFSFTSTDTQYF,TGTGCCAGCAGCTCCTTTAGCTTCACTAGCACAGATACGCAGTATTTT
.,TRBJ2-1,TRBD1,TRBV6-4,CASSERGDRGYNEQFF,TGTGCCAGCAGTGAGCGGGGGGACAGGGGTTACAATGAGCAGTTCTTC
.,TRBJ1-1,TRBD1,TRBV4-1,CASSQDRDRSEAFF,TGCGCCAGCAGCCAAGACCGGGACAGAAGTGAAGCTTTCTTT
few,TRBJ2-2,.,TRBV21-1,CASSKLWDTGELFF,TGTGCCAGCAGCAAACTCTGGGACACCGGGGAGCTGTTTTTT
few,TRBJ2-2,.,TRBV11-2,CASSPRTRGELFF,TGTGCCAGCAGCCCGAGGACTCGCGGGGAGCTGTTTTTT
few,TRBJ2-7,TRBD2,TRBV4-1,CASSPLEAGAYEQYF,TGCGCCAGCAGCCCACTCGAAGCGGGAGCATACGAGCAGTACTTC
.,TRBJ2-2,TRBD2,TRBV2,CASSSGRASTGELFF,TGTGCCAGCAGTAGCGGGAGGGCCTCCACCGGGGAGCTGTTTTTT
many,TRBJ2-1,TRBD2,TRBV30,CAWRVTSGRYNEQFF,TGTGCCTGGAGAGTTACTAGCGGGAGATACAATGAGCAGTTCTTC
.,TRBJ2-7,.,TRBV13,CASSMKPYEQYF,TGTGCCAGCAGCATGAAGCCCTACGAGCAGTACTTC
few,TRBJ2-7,TRBD2,TRBV15,CATSRIAGGSYEQYF,TGTGCCACCAGCAGGATAGCGGGAGGCTCCTACGAGCAGTACTTC
.,TRBJ1-2,.,TRBV7-9,CASSASSNYGYTF,TGTGCCAGCAGCGCGTCCTCCAACTATGGCTACACCTTC
.,TRBJ2-5,TRBD1,TRBV5-1,CASSLDRDRQETQYF,TGCGCCAGCAGCTTGGACCGGGACAGACAAGAGACCCAGTACTTC
.,TRBJ2-5,.,TRBV7-9,CASSLGWGEETQYF,TGTGCCAGCAGCTTAGGTTGGGGGGAGGAGACCCAGTACTTC
few,TRBJ2-1,.,TRBV28,CAILKGNLNNEQFF,TGTGCCATCCTAAAGGGTAACCTAAACAATGAGCAGTTCTTC
.,TRBJ2-7,TRBD1,TRBV7-9,CASSLLGTGGSYEQYF,TGTGCCAGCAGCTTATTAGGGACAGGGGGCTCCTACGAGCAGTACTTC
.,TRBJ1-5,.,TRBV5-6,CASSLWGGQPQHF,TGTGCCAGCAGCTTGTGGGGGGGGCAGCCCCAGCATTTT
few,TRBJ2-2,.,TRBV18,CASSPKPGQNTGELFF,TGTGCCAGCTCACCAAAACCGGGACAGAACACCGGGGAGCTGTTTTTT
many,TRBJ1-1,TRBD1,TRBV7-9,CASSLRQGNSEAFF,TGTGCCAGCAGCCTTAGACAGGGTAATTCTGAAGCTTTCTTT
.,TRBJ2-2,TRBD1,TRBV5-1,CASSSDRITGELFF,TGCGCCAGCAGCTCGGACAGGATCACCGGGGAGCTGTTTTTT
.,TRBJ2-2,TRBD1,TRBV7-9,CASTADRPSGELFF,TGTGCCAGCACCGCGGACAGGCCGTCCGGGGAGCTGTTTTTT
few,TRBJ2-7,.,TRBV5-6,CASGDQREQYF,TGTGCCAGCGGGGACCAGAGGGAGCAGTACTTC
.,TRBJ1-4,TRBD1,TRBV28,CASSDRGLNEKLFF,TGTGCCAGCAGTGACAGGGGACTCAATGAAAAACTGTTTTTT
once,TRBJ1-4,.,TRBV15,CATSRDLQQNEKLFF,TGTGCCACCAGCAGAGATTTGCAGCAGAATGAAAAACTGTTTTTT
medium-sized,TRBJ2-5,TRBD2,TRBV7-2,CASTPGLAHVETQYF,TGTGCCAGCACCCCCGGACTAGCCCACGTAGAGACCCAGTACTTC
many,TRBJ2-1,TRBD2,TRBV4-2,CASSRSGTSGSDEQFF,TGTGCCAGCAGCCGATCCGGGACTAGCGGGAGTGATGAGCAGTTCTTC
.,TRBJ1-3,TRBD1,TRBV5-5,CASSPWTGGSGWGNTIYF,TGTGCCAGCAGCCCCTGGACAGGGGGCAGTGGTTGGGGAAACACCATATATTTT
.,TRBJ2-1,TRBD2,TRBV5-1,CASSFRAGEYNEQFF,TGCGCCAGCAGCTTTCGGGCGGGAGAGTACAATGAGCAGTTCTTC
.,TRBJ1-2,.,TRBV21-1,CASGGPWNYGYTF,TGTGCCAGCGGGGGTCCGTGGAACTATGGCTACACCTTC
.,TRBJ1-1,.,TRBV5-1,CASSLAGPGAFF,TGCGCCAGCAGCTTGGCGGGACCAGGAGCTTTCTTT